This T cell receptor beta chain appears in the sequencing data of a study of cytomegalovirus exposure and HLA in healthy donors. The study, taken as a whole, reports: The tendency of first-cohort TCR clusters to co-occur in the approximately 110 validation repertoires was the finding of a later analysis. Reports showed the classifier diagnosing cytomegalovirus status with high specificity and sensitivity. Generally TCR sequences proved uncommon, though certain public TCRs appeared in numerous donors.

V lost 7 bases and J lost 3, with 24 bases in between. CDR3 length equals 17 residues. In germline, CDR1 is MNHEY, CDR2 SMNVEV (reference sequence). About this clone itself: Its target is unknown.

Clones were read by immunoSEQ multiplex PCR, and TCRdb kept only the in-frame ones, dropping some. The data show more than 130,000 clones, with around 88% seen just once and 6.5% to 8.5% held by the top ten. The chain combines TRBV27 with TRBJ1-2; weak D call: TRBD1 (6 bases). The sequence was obtained from a woman in her late teens or twenties in good health and CMV-seropositive. Sequenced: PBMCs. The CDR3 protein is CASTPLRGATRDYGYTF. The DNA for the CDR3 is TGTGCCAGCACCCCTTTACGGGGGGCAACTCGAGACTATGGCTACACCTTC.